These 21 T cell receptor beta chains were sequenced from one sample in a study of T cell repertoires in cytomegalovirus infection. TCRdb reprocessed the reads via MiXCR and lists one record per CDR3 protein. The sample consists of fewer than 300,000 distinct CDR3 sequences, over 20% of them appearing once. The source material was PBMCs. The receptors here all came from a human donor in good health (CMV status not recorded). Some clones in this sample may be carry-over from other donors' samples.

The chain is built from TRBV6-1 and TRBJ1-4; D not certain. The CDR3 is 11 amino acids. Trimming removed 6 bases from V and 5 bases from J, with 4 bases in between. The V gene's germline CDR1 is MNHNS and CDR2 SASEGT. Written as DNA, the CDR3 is TGTGCCAGCAGGAGCAATGAAAAACTGTTTTTT. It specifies CASRSNEKLFF.

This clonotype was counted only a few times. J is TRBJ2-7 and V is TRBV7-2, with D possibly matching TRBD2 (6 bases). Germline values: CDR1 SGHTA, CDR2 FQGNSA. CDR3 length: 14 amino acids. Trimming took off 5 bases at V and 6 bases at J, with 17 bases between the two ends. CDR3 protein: CASSRMGEVIEQYF. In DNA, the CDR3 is TGTGCCAGCAGCCGGATGGGGGAGGTTATCGAGCAGTACTTC. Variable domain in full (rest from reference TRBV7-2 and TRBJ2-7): GAGVSQSPSNKVTEKGKDVELRCDPISGHTALYWYRQSLGQGLEFLIYFQGNSAPDKSGLPSDRFSAERTGGSVSTLTIQRTQQEDSAVYLCASSRMGEVIEQYFGPGTRLTVT.

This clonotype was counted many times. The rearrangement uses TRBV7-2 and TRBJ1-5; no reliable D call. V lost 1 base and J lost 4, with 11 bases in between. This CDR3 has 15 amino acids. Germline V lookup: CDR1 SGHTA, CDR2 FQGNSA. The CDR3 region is CASSLGTGNNQPQHF. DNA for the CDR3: TGTGCCAGCAGCTTAGGTACGGGAAATAATCAGCCCCAGCATTTT.

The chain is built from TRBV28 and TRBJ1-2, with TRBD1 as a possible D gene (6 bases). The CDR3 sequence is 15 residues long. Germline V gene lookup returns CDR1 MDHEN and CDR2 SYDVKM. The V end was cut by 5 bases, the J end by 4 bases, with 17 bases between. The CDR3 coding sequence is TGTGCCAGCAGTCCAACCTTGGGGACACCCTATGGCTACACCTTC. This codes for CASSPTLGTPYGYTF.

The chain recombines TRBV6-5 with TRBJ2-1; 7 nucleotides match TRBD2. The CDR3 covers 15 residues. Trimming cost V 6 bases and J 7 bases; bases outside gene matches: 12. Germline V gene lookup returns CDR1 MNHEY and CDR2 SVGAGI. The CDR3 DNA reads TGTGCCAGCAGCCAGACGGCGGGAGTGTGGAATGAGCAGTTCTTC. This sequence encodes CASSQTAGVWNEQFF.

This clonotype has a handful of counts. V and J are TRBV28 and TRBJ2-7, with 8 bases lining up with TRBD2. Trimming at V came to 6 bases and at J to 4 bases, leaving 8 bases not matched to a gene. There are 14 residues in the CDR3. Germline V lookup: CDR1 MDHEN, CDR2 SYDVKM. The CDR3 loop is CASSPGGPRYEQYF. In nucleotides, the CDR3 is TGTGCCAGCAGCCCGGGAGGGCCTCGGTACGAGCAGTACTTC.

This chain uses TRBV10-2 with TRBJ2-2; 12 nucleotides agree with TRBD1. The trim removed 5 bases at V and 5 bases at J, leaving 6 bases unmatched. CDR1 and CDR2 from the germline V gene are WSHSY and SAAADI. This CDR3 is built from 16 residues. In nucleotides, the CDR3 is TGCGCCAGCAGTTCCGGGACAGGGGGCAGAACCGGGGAGCTGTTTTTT. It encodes CASSSGTGGRTGELFF.

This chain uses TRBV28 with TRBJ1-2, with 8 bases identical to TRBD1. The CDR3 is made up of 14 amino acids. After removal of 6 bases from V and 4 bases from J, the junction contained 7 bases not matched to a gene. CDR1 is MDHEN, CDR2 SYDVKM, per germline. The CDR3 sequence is CASRLRGPIYGYTF. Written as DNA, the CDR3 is TGTGCCAGCAGACTCAGGGGGCCCATCTATGGCTACACCTTC.

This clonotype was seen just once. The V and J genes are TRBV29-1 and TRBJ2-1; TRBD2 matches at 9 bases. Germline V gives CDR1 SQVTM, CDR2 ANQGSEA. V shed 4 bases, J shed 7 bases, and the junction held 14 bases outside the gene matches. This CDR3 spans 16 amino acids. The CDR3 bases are TGCAGCGTTGCTCATCATAGCGGGGGAGGGCTGAATGAGCAGTTCTTC. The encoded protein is CSVAHHSGGGLNEQFF.

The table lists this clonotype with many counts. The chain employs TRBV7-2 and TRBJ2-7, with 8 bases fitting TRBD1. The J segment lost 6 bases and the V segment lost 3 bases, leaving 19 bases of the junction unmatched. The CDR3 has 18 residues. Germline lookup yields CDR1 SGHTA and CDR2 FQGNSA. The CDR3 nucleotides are TGTGCCAGCAGCTTCAATAGTATTCCGGGGACAGGCGCGAGCGAGCAGTACTTC. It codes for CASSFNSIPGTGASEQYF.

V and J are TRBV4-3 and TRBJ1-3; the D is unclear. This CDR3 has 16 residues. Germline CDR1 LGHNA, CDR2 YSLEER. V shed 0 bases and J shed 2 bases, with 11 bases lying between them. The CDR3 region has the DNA TGCGCCAGCAGCCAAGATATGCAGGTTCCTGGAAACACCATATATTTT. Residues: CASSQDMQVPGNTIYF.

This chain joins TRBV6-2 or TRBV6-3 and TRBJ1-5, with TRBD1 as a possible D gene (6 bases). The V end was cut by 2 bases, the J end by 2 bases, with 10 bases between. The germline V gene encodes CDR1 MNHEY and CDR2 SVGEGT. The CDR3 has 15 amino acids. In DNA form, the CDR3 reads TGTGCCAGCAGTTACGGGGGGGCTGGCAATCAGCCCCAGCATTTT. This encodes CASSYGGAGNQPQHF.

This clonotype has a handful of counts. CDR3 DNA sequence: TGTGCCAGCAGCCCCAGCTCTGGGCGTTACTACGAGCAGTACTTC. It encodes CASSPSSGRYYEQYF. The chain couples TRBV9 to TRBJ2-7; unclear D gene. The CDR3 runs to 15 residues. Germline-derived CDR1 and CDR2 are SGDLS and YYNGEE. Trimming stripped 4 bases from V and 3 bases from J, with 17 bases between.

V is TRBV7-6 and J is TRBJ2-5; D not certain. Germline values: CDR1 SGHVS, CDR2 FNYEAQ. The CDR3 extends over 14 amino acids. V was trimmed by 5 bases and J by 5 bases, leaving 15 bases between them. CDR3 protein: CASSEDPSDETQYF. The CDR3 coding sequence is TGTGCCAGCAGCGAGGACCCCTCGGACGAGACCCAGTACTTC.

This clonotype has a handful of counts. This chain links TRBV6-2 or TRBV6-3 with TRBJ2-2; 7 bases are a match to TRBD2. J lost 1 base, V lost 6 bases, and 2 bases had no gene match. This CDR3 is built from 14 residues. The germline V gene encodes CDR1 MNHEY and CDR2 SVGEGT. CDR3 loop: CASRPSGNTGELFF. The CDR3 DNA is TGTGCCAGCAGACCTAGCGGGAACACCGGGGAGCTGTTTTTT.

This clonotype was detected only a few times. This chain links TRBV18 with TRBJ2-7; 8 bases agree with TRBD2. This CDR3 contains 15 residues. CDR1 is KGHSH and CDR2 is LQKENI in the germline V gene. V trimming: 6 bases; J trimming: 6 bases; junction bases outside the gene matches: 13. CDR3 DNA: TGTGCCAGCTCGCCGCGGGGCACGGGAGGGGGCGAGCAGTACTTC. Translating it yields CASSPRGTGGGEQYF.

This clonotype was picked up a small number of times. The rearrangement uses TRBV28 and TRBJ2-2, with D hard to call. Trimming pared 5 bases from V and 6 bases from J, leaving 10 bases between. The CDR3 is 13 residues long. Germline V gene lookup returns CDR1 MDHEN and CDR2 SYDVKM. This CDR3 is CASSGRVAGELFF. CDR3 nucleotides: TGTGCCAGCAGTGGTCGAGTGGCCGGGGAGCTGTTTTTT. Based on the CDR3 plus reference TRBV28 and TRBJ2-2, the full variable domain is DVKVTQSSRYLVKRTGEKVFLECVQDMDHENMFWYRQDPGLGLRLIYFSYDVKMKEKGDIPEGYSVSREKKERFSLILESASTNQTSMYLCASSGRVAGELFFGEGSRLTVL.

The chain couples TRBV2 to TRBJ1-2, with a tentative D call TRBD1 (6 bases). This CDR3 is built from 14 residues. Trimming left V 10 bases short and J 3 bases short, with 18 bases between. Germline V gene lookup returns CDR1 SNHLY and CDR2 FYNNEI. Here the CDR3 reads CAIRGGGLYYGYTF. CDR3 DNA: TGTGCCATCAGGGGTGGGGGCCTGTACTATGGCTACACCTTC.

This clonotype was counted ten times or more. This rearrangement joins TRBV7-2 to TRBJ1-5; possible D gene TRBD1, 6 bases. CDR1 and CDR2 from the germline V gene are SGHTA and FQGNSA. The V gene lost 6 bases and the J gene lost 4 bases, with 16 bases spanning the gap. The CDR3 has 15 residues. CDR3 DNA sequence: TGTGCCAGCAGTCGACAACAGGGCCCGAATCAGCCCCAGCATTTT. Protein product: CASSRQQGPNQPQHF.

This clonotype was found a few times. The DNA of the CDR3 is TGCAGTGCTAGAGTTCGGGTTGGGAACACCATATATTTT. Its translation is CSARVRVGNTIYF. The chain uses TRBV20-1 and TRBJ1-3; D remains unclear. The V gene lost 1 base and the J gene lost 7 bases, with 11 bases spanning the gap. CDR3 length: 13 amino acids. The germline CDR1 and CDR2 sequences are DFQATT and SNEGSKA (reference sequence).

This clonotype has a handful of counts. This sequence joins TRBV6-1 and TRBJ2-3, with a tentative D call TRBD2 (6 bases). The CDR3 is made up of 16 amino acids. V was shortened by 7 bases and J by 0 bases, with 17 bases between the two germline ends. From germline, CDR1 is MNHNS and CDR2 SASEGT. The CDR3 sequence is CASMRKAGFSTDTQYF. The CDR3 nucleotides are TGTGCCAGCATGAGAAAGGCGGGGTTTAGCACAGATACGCAGTATTTT.